A selection of T cell receptor beta chains follows, all from one sample in a study of response to subunit inactivated influenza vaccine. TCRdb passed the RT-PCR reads through MiXCR, listing each CDR3 protein once. The sample carries around 520,000 distinct CDR3 sequences, about 12% recorded once. Sample: PBMCs from blood, taken on the day of vaccination. The receptor source for this set is a man in his forties or fifties who received an inactivated influenza vaccine. CDR3s include the opening cysteine and the closing phenylalanine or tryptophan. Each record gives: clone size, D gene, CDR3 length, V gene, J gene, CDR3 DNA, CDR3 protein. D genes are given only for firm matches. A row's size may be missing; if present it is once, few, many or a size class.

-	-	14	TRBV6-2/TRBV6-3	TRBJ2-1	TGTGCCAGCAGTTACCCCCCCACAGGGAATGAGCAGTTCTTC	CASSYPPTGNEQFF
many	TRBD1	13	TRBV20-1	TRBJ1-1	TGCAGTGCTAGTCGTCAGGGGGACGGTGGAGCTTTCTTT	CSASRQGDGGAFF
-	-	16	TRBV6-2/TRBV6-3	TRBJ2-6	TGTGCCAGCAGTTATGTACGGACCTCTGGGGCCAACGTCCTGACTTTC	CASSYVRTSGANVLTF
-	TRBD1	16	TRBV25-1	TRBJ2-1	TGTGCCAGCAGTGAAATTCGACAGGGGGTTCACAATGAGCAGTTCTTC	CASSEIRQGVHNEQFF
few	-	15	TRBV27	TRBJ2-1	TGTGCCAGCAGTTTACGGTGGGTTTTAAACAATGAGCAGTTCTTC	CASSLRWVLNNEQFF
-	-	13	TRBV12-3/TRBV12-4	TRBJ2-1	TGTGCCAGCAGCCCCGGTAGGGACGGTGAGCAGTTCTTC	CASSPGRDGEQFF
-	-	12	TRBV6-5	TRBJ1-6	TGTGCCAGCAGTAAAGATCTATCACCCCTCCACTTT	CASSKDLSPLHF
-	TRBD1	16	TRBV6-2/TRBV6-3	TRBJ2-7	TGTGCCAGCAGTTTCCCGGAGACAGGGACACCCTACGAGCAGTACTTC	CASSFPETGTPYEQYF
-	-	16	TRBV12-3/TRBV12-4	TRBJ2-1	TGTGCCAGCATTCAGCCAGTCCGGGGGCCCTACAATGAGCAGTTCTTC	CASIQPVRGPYNEQFF
-	TRBD2	16	TRBV11-2	TRBJ2-7	TGTGCCAGCAGCACCGGAGGACTAGCGGCCTCCTACGAGCAGTACTTC	CASSTGGLAASYEQYF
many	-	18	TRBV11-2	TRBJ2-7	TGTGCCAGCAGCTTGGGGGAGGACCTCGGGGGCACGACCTACGAGCAGTACTTC	CASSLGEDLGGTTYEQYF
few	-	14	TRBV15	TRBJ2-2	TGTGCCACCAGCAGAGCAAGCGACACCGGGGAGCTGTTTTTT	CATSRASDTGELFF
-	-	14	TRBV18	TRBJ1-1	TGTGCCAGCTCACCACAGGGCCAGGTCACTGAAGCTTTCTTT	CASSPQGQVTEAFF
-	-	17	TRBV20-1	TRBJ2-1	TGCAGTGCTAGACCCCTTAGTGGACAGAGCTCCTACAATGAGCAGTTCTTC	CSARPLSGQSSYNEQFF
many	TRBD2	14	TRBV20-1	TRBJ2-5	TGCAGCGCGGGACTAGCGGGCCTCCAAGAGACCCAGTACTTC	CSAGLAGLQETQYF
-	TRBD1	13	TRBV11-2	TRBJ2-7	TGTGCCAGCGAGGACAGGGGGCGGTACGAGCAGTACTTC	CASEDRGRYEQYF
few	-	13	TRBV12-3/TRBV12-4	TRBJ2-1	TGTGCCAGCGGATACGGGGGAGACAATGAGCAGTTCTTC	CASGYGGDNEQFF
-	-	13	TRBV7-2	TRBJ2-5	TGTGCCAGCAGCTTACAAGGGAGGTGGACCCAGTACTTC	CASSLQGRWTQYF
many	-	16	TRBV28	TRBJ1-3	TGTGCCAGCAGTTTACAGGGCCCAAGCTCTGGAAACACCATATATTTT	CASSLQGPSSGNTIYF
few	TRBD1	16	TRBV6-2/TRBV6-3	TRBJ1-1	TGTGCCAGCAGTTCCCCCCTTCAGGGGGCCGGAACTGAAGCTTTCTTT	CASSSPLQGAGTEAFF
few	-	14	TRBV2	TRBJ2-7	TGTGCCAGCAGTGATATCCGGGCCGCCTACGAGCAGTACTTC	CASSDIRAAYEQYF
few	-	12	TRBV7-7	TRBJ2-7	TGTGCCAGTCTCCATAGTCGGTACGAGCAGTACTTC	CASLHSRYEQYF
-	-	13	TRBV5-1	TRBJ2-7	TGCGCCAGCAGCTTGGACGTTTGGTCCGAGCAGTACTTC	CASSLDVWSEQYF
-	-	15	TRBV5-1	TRBJ2-5	TGCGCCAGCAGCTTTGGCAGGAAATCGCAAGAGACCCAGTACTTC	CASSFGRKSQETQYF
few	-	14	TRBV10-3	TRBJ1-1	TGTGCCATCAGTGCGCTGGAGGGTAACACTGAAGCTTTCTTT	CAISALEGNTEAFF
few	TRBD2	15	TRBV5-1	TRBJ2-7	TGCGCCAGCAGCCCGTCGACGGGACTAGGATACGAGCAGTACTTC	CASSPSTGLGYEQYF
-	-	14	TRBV20-1	TRBJ2-7	TGCAGTGCTGGGGGGACAGCGTTCTCCTACGAGCAGTACTTC	CSAGGTAFSYEQYF
few	-	12	TRBV12-3/TRBV12-4	TRBJ1-2	TGTGCCAGCAGGGGGGGAGGATTCGGCTACACCTTC	CASRGGGFGYTF
few	-	16	TRBV5-6	TRBJ2-1	TGTGCCAGCAGCGAGGACAGCCCGAGCTCCTACAATGAGCAGTTCTTC	CASSEDSPSSYNEQFF
-	TRBD1	16	TRBV9	TRBJ2-3	TGTGCCAGCAGCGCCCAGACAGGGACGGGTTTAGATACGCAGTATTTT	CASSAQTGTGLDTQYF
few	TRBD1	13	TRBV20-1	TRBJ2-5	TGCAGTGGTTTGGACAGGGGCGGGGAGACCCAGTACTTC	CSGLDRGGETQYF
few	TRBD2	16	TRBV9	TRBJ2-1	TGTGCCAGCAGCGTAGTCCCTAGCGGGGGCTGGAATGAGCAGTTCTTC	CASSVVPSGGWNEQFF
-	TRBD2	15	TRBV20-1	TRBJ2-7	TGCAGTGCTAGTAGACTAGCGGGGGGTATAAACGAGCAGTACTTC	CSASRLAGGINEQYF
-	TRBD2	16	TRBV29-1	TRBJ2-7	TGCAGCGTTCGGACTAGCGGGGGGGCACGGGCCTACGAGCAGTACTTC	CSVRTSGGARAYEQYF
-	-	11	TRBV20-1	TRBJ2-7	TGCAGTGCTAGAGCGGGCCACGAGCAGTACTTC	CSARAGHEQYF
-	-	15	TRBV7-2	TRBJ2-1	TGTGCCAGCAGCAGAGGATGGTCTAGGTACAATGAGCAGTTCTTC	CASSRGWSRYNEQFF
-	TRBD1	14	TRBV7-6	TRBJ2-7	TGTGCCAGCAGCCCCGGACAGGAATCCTACGAGCAGTACTTC	CASSPGQESYEQYF
-	-	14	TRBV28	TRBJ1-2	TGTGCCAGCAGTTCCTCCAGGGCAAACTATGGCTACACCTTC	CASSSSRANYGYTF
few	TRBD1	14	TRBV7-2	TRBJ1-1	TGTGCCAGCAGCTTAGACAGGGGAACGGGTGAAGCTTTCTTT	CASSLDRGTGEAFF
-	-	16	TRBV7-3	TRBJ2-1	TGTGCCAGCAGCTTAACGGGCGGGATTGTCTACAATGAGCAGTTCTTC	CASSLTGGIVYNEQFF
many	-	13	TRBV7-9	TRBJ1-6	TGTGCCAGCAGCTTAGGAACCGGTTCACCCCTCCACTTT	CASSLGTGSPLHF
-	-	13	TRBV12-3/TRBV12-4	TRBJ2-6	TGTGCCAGCAGATCCTCTGGGGCCAACGTCCTGACTTTC	CASRSSGANVLTF
-	-	16	TRBV19	TRBJ1-5	TGTGCCAGCAGTGATCAGGGCCCTAATAGCAATCAGCCCCAGCATTTT	CASSDQGPNSNQPQHF
many	-	14	TRBV12-3/TRBV12-4	TRBJ1-1	TGTGCCAGCAAAGGTCCGGGGGGCGTCACTGAAGCTTTCTTT	CASKGPGGVTEAFF
few	-	16	TRBV5-1	TRBJ2-2	TGCGCCAGCAGCTTGGAGGGGACACTAGGCACCGGGGAGCTGTTTTTT	CASSLEGTLGTGELFF
-	-	15	TRBV11-2	TRBJ2-7	TGTGCCAGCGCCCAACTAAAGGGGAACCCCTACGAGCAGTACTTC	CASAQLKGNPYEQYF
many	-	14	TRBV5-5	TRBJ1-1	TGTGCCAGCAGCTCCGTTTCTAGGAACACTGAAGCTTTCTTT	CASSSVSRNTEAFF
few	-	15	TRBV7-2	TRBJ1-5	TGTGCCAGCAGCTTAATTTCAATGGGGCATCAGCCCCAGCATTTT	CASSLISMGHQPQHF
-	-	15	TRBV25-1	TRBJ2-1	TGTGCCAGCAGTGAATATCATGGTAGCGGCGGTGAGCAGTTCTTC	CASSEYHGSGGEQFF
-	TRBD1	15	TRBV12-3/TRBV12-4	TRBJ2-1	TGTGCCAGTACCTCTGGGGACAGGGGCGGCCATGAGCAGTTCTTC	CASTSGDRGGHEQFF
few	-	17	TRBV19	TRBJ2-2	TGTGCCAGTAGTGAAACAAAGAGGGACGGGAACACCGGGGAGCTGTTTTTT	CASSETKRDGNTGELFF
-	TRBD1	17	TRBV12-3/TRBV12-4	TRBJ2-7	TGTGCCAGCAGTCCTACCCCCGGGACAGGGGTTATCTACGAGCAGTACTTC	CASSPTPGTGVIYEQYF
-	TRBD1	13	TRBV7-9	TRBJ2-7	TGTGCCAGCAGGGCAGGGGGCTTCGGCGAGCAGTACTTC	CASRAGGFGEQYF
few	-	16	TRBV3-1	TRBJ2-1	TGTGCCAGCAGCCAAGCGGGGCGGGGATCCTACAATGAGCAGTTCTTC	CASSQAGRGSYNEQFF
-	-	11	TRBV2	TRBJ1-2	TGTGCCAGCAGTGCGGGGGCTGGCTACACCTTC	CASSAGAGYTF
-	-	15	TRBV29-1	TRBJ2-3	TGCAGCGTTGTTCCCAGGGTGATTGGCACAGATACGCAGTATTTT	CSVVPRVIGTDTQYF